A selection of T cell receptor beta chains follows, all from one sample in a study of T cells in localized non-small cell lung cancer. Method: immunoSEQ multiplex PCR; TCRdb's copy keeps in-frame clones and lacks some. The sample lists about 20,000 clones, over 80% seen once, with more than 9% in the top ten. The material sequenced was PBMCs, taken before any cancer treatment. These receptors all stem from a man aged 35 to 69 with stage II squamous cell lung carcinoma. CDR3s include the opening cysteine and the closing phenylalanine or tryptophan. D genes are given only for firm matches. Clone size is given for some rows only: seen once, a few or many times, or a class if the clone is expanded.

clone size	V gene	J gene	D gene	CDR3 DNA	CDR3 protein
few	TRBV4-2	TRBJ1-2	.	TGTGCCAGCAGCCAAGGAAGGGACTACTATGGCTACACCTTC	CASSQGRDYYGYTF
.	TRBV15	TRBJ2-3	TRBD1	TGTGCCACCAGCTCCACAGGGGGAGGAAGGACAGATACGCAGTATTTT	CATSSTGGGRTDTQYF
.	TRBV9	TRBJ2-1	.	TGTGCCAGCAGCGTAGACCTAGCGATTAACAATGAGCAGTTCTTC	CASSVDLAINNEQFF
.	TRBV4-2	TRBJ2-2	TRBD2	TGTGCCAGCAGCCAAGGGGCGGGAGTTGTTAGCGGGGAGCTGTTTTTT	CASSQGAGVVSGELFF
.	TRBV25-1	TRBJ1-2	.	TGTGCCAGCACCTCATTGGGGTTTGGTGGCTACACCTTC	CASTSLGFGGYTF
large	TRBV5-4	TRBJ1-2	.	TGTGCCAGCAGCTCCTACGCGGGCACCCTTGGGGGTGGCTACACCTTC	CASSSYAGTLGGGYTF
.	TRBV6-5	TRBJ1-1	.	TGTGCCAGCAGTCAGTGGAATATGAACACTGAAGCTTTCTTT	CASSQWNMNTEAFF
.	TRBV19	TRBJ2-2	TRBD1	TGTGCCAGTAGAGGCGGACAGGGAACTGCCGGGGAGCTGTTTTTT	CASRGGQGTAGELFF
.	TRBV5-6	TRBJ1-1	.	TGTGCCAGCAGCTTGGGGGCTGGTGGCACTGAAGCTTTCTTT	CASSLGAGGTEAFF
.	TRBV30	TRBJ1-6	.	TGTGCCTGGAGGAGTACTTATTGGTCACCCCTCCACTTT	CAWRSTYWSPLHF
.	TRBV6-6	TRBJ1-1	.	TGTGCCAGCAGTTACTCTGAGAACACTGAAGCTTTCTTT	CASSYSENTEAFF
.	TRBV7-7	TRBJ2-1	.	TGTGCCAGCAGCCTACAGCAGTCCAGCGAGCAGTTCTTC	CASSLQQSSEQFF
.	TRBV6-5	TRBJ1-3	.	TGTGCCAGCAGTCGACAGGTTCTTGGAAACACCATATATTTT	CASSRQVLGNTIYF
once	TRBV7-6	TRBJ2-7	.	TGTGCCAGCAGCCCCGCGAGGACCCCGTCCTACGAGCAGTACTTC	CASSPARTPSYEQYF
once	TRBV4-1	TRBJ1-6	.	TGCGCCAGCAGCCAAAAGCCCGATTCACCCCTCCACTTT	CASSQKPDSPLHF
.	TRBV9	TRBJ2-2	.	TGTGCCAGCAGCGTCAAGGCCGCAAACACCGGGGAGCTGTTTTTT	CASSVKAANTGELFF
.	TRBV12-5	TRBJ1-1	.	TGTGCTAGTGGTTTTCTTGGGGGGTACGCTGAAGCTTTCTTT	CASGFLGGYAEAFF
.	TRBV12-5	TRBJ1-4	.	TGTGCTAGTGGTTTTAGGGGCGCAACTAATGAAAAACTGTTTTTT	CASGFRGATNEKLFF
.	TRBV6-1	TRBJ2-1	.	TGTGCCAGCAGTGATCCGAGGACTACCTCGAGCTCCTACAATGAGCAGTTCTTC	CASSDPRTTSSSYNEQFF
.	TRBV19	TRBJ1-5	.	TGTGCCAGTAAGCTGACCAATCAGCCCCAGCATTTT	CASKLTNQPQHF